The present entry profiles one TCR beta chain with its context. Its cognate antigen has yet to be identified. No base quality values were provided; no much bigger clone lies one nucleotide off. This sample was included in a study of T cell changes during pregnancy in multiple sclerosis (dated by TCRdb to about 2019). In the study overall: The study examined how the T cell repertoire changed over the course of pregnancy in women with multiple sclerosis.

CDR1 and CDR2 were assigned from the germline V gene (reference sequence) as MNHEY and SMNVEV. V sheds 6 bases and J sheds 0 bases, leaving 14 bases between their ends. CDR3 length: 15 amino acids, cysteine to phenylalanine. Only the CDR3 DNA is retained, 45 bases long and in frame from the first base. Libraries were prepared through the immunoSEQ multiplex PCR assay. In TCRdb, the immuneACCESS table is reduced to in-frame sequences with V and J assigned. These tables do not hold every clone; where another copy was compared, an unresolved V gene accounts for under half, and the others remain unexplained. This sample is represented by some 28,000 clones; roughly nine tenths of them were singletons. Of the sample, 8% falls within the top ten clones.

The TCR was taken from a female donor with multiple sclerosis, enrolled in a pregnancy study. The rearranged segments are TRBV27 and TRBJ1-2; a tentative D match to TRBD1 spans 5 bases. This specimen was CD8+ T cells from peripheral blood mononuclear cells, taken before pregnancy. The CDR3 region: CASSPGSGPNYGYTF. The sequenced DNA is TGTGCCAGCAGCCCAGGGTCGGGTCCTAACTATGGCTACACCTTC.